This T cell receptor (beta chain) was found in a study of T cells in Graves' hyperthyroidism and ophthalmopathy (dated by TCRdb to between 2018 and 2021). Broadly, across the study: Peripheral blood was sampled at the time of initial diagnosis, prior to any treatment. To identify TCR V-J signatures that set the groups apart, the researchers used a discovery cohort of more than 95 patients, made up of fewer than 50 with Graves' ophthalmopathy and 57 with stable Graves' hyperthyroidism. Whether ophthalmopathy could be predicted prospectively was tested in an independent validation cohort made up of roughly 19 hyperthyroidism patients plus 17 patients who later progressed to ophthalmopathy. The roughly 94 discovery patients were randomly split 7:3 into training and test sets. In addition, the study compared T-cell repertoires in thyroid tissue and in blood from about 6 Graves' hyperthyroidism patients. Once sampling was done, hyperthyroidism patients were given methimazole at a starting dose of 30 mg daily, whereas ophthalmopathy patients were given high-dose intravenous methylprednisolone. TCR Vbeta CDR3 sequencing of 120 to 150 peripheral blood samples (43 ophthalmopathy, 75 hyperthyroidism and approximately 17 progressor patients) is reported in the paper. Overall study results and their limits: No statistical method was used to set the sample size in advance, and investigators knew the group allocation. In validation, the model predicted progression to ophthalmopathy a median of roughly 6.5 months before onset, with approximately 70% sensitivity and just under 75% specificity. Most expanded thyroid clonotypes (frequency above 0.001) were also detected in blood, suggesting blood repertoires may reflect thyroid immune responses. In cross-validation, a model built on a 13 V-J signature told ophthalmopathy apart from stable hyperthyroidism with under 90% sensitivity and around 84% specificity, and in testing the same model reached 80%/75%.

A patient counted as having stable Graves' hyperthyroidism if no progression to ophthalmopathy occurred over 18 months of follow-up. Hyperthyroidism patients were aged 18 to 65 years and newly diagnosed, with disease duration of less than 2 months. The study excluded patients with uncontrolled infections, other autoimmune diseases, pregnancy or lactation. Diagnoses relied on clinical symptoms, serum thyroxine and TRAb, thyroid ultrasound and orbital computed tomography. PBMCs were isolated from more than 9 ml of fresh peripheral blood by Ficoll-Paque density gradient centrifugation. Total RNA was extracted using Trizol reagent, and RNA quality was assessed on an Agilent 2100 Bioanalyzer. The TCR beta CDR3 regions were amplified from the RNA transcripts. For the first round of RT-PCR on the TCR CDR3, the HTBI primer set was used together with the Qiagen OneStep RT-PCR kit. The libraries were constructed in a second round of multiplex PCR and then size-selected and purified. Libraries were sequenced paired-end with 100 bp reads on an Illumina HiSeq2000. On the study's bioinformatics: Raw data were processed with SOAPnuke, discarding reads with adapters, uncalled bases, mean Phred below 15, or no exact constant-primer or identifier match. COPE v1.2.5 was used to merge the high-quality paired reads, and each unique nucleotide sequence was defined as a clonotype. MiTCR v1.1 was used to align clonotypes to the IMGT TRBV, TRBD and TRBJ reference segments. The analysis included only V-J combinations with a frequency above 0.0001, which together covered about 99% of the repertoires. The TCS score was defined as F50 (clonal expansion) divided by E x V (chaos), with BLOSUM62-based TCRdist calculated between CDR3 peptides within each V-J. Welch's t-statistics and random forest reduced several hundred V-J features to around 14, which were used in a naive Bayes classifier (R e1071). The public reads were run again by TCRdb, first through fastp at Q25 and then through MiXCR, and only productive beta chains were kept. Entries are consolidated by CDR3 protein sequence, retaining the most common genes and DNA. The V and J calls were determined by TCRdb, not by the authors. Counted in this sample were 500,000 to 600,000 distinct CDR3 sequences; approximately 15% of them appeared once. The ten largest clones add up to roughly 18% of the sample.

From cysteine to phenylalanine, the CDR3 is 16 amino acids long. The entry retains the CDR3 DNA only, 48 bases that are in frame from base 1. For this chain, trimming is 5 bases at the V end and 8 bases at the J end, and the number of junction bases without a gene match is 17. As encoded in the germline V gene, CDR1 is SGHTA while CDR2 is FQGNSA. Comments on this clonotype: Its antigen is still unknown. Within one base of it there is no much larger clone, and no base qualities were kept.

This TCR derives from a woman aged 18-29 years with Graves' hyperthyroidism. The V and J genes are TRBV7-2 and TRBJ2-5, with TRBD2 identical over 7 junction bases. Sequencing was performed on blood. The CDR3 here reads CASSRGVVRDGETQYF. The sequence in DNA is TGTGCCAGCAGCCGGGGGGTAGTCCGCGACGGAGAAACCCAGTACTTC.